This T cell receptor (beta chain) was obtained from a study of shared clonotypes between healthy human individuals. Generated by immunoSEQ multiplex PCR, the TCRdb table keeps only in-frame clones and is missing some. The sample consists of 900,000 to 1,200,000 clones, 75% to 80% of them appearing once. The table lists this clone with a count of one. CDR3 length: 11 residues. V gave up 8 bases and J gave up 5 bases, with 9 bases separating them. CDR1 and CDR2 from the germline V gene are LNHNV and YYDKDF (reference sequence). The TCR sequence derives from a man aged 18-30 years in good health. Some clones in this sample may be carry-over from other donors' samples. The V and J genes are TRBV15 and TRBJ1-2; D uncertain. The sequenced sample consisted of memory CD4+ T cells from PBMCs. Indicated subset: CD45RA-negative fraction. The CDR3 region has the DNA TGTGCCACCTCGGACCTTTATGGCTACACCTTC. Encoded protein: CATSDLYGYTF.